These 10 T cell receptor beta chains were sequenced from one sample in a study of shared clonotypes between healthy human individuals. Terminally differentiated effector memory CD45RA+ cells were excluded from the naive CD8 cells, which were CD45RO-negative and positively selected for CCR7. TCRdb's copy holds only in-frame clones and misses some; the assay was immunoSEQ multiplex PCR. Of about 580,000 clones in the sample, about 98% are singletons; the top ten hold 0.3%. Sequenced: naive CD8+ T cells sorted from blood. These TCRs come from a man aged 25-40 years in good health.

The CDR3 region has the DNA TGCGCCAGCAGCCAAGTCCGCGGGAGCTCCTACGAGCAGTACTTC. Its protein product is CASSQVRGSSYEQYF. This rearrangement joins TRBV4-3 to TRBJ2-7; 7 bases map to TRBD2. V shed 1 base and J 0 bases; nucleotides not matched to a gene: 3. There are 15 residues in the CDR3. Germline V lookup: CDR1 LGHNA, CDR2 YSLEER.

The chain recombines TRBV29-1 with TRBJ1-1; unclear D gene. This CDR3 is 14 amino acids long. CDR1 is SQVTM, CDR2 ANQGSEA, per germline. The V end lost 6 bases, the J end lost 4 bases, and 18 bases lay between the germline ends. CDR3 nucleotides: TGCAGCGTCCCCCGGCGGGAGTGGGGCACTGAAGCTTTCTTT. It is translated as CSVPRREWGTEAFF.

This rearrangement joins TRBV27 to TRBJ2-7; 9 bases line up with TRBD1. The CDR3 has 14 amino acids. The germline V gene encodes CDR1 MNHEY and CDR2 SMNVEV (reference sequence). V shed 6 bases, J shed 1 base, and the junction held 4 bases outside the gene matches. The CDR3 DNA follows: TGTGCCAGCAGGGGGACAGGGTATTCCTACGAGCAGTACTTC. Translation: CASRGTGYSYEQYF.

The chain uses TRBV29-1 and TRBJ1-5; D not certain. There are 14 residues in the CDR3. Germline V gene sequence: CDR1 SQVTM, CDR2 ANQGSEA. Trimming stripped 4 bases from V and 0 bases from J, with 10 bases between. The CDR3 nucleotides are TGCAGCGTTGTACTGCCAGATAGCAATCAGCCCCAGCATTTT. It codes for CSVVLPDSNQPQHF.

The V call is TRBV15, the J call TRBJ1-3, with TRBD1 matching over 8 bases. V lost 0 bases, J lost 16 bases, and 8 bases stayed unmatched. This CDR3 has 13 residues. Germline assignment: CDR1 LNHNV and CDR2 YYDKDF (reference sequence). The CDR3 sequence: CATSRDPGQALYF. CDR3 DNA sequence: TGTGCCACCAGCAGAGATCCGGGACAGGCTTTGTATTTT.

For the CDR3, the DNA is TGTGCCACCTCGAGTGGGGACACCGGGGAGCTGTTTTTT. Encoded protein: CATSSGDTGELFF. The rearrangement links TRBV6-5 to TRBJ2-2; no clear D gene. Germline CDR1 is MNHEY and CDR2 is SVGAGI. Trimming took 10 bases from V and 3 from J, leaving 12 bases between them. This CDR3 region has 13 residues.

The J gene is TRBJ2-7, the V gene TRBV7-9; the match to TRBD1 covers 9 bases. V gave up 0 bases and J gave up 3 bases; unmatched junction bases: 3. The germline V gene has CDR1 SEHNR and CDR2 FQNEAQ (reference sequence). The CDR3 sequence is 15 residues long. CDR3 coding DNA: TGTGCCAGCAGCTTAGCCTGGGACAGGGACTACGAGCAGTACTTC. Its protein product is CASSLAWDRDYEQYF.

The CDR3 DNA reads TGCGCCAGCAGCCAAGATCCTAGGACTAGCGGGAGGGCCTACGAGCAGTACTTC. Residues: CASSQDPRTSGRAYEQYF. The chain carries TRBV4-1 and TRBJ2-7; 15 bases line up with TRBD2. The germline CDR1 and CDR2 sequences are MGHRA and YSYEKL. V lost 0 bases and J lost 2; bases outside the gene matches: 5. The CDR3 spans 18 residues.

The chain uses TRBV5-1 and TRBJ2-5; 9 nucleotides align to TRBD1. V lost 0 bases and J lost 1; bases outside the gene matches: 7. This CDR3 comprises 17 residues. The germline CDR1 and CDR2 sequences are SGHRS and YFSETQ. In nucleotides, the CDR3 is TGCGCCAGCAGCTTGGGGGCGGGACAGGGTAGCCAAGAGACCCAGTACTTC. Residues: CASSLGAGQGSQETQYF.

V gene TRBV6-6 combines with J gene TRBJ2-1; no reliable D call. V lost 0 bases and J 8 bases, leaving 8 bases between the germline ends. The CDR3 totals 13 residues. CDR1 and CDR2 (germline): MNHNY, SVGAGI (reference sequence). The CDR3 spells CASSYSTGYEQFF. As DNA, the CDR3 is TGTGCCAGCAGTTACTCAACGGGCTATGAGCAGTTCTTC.